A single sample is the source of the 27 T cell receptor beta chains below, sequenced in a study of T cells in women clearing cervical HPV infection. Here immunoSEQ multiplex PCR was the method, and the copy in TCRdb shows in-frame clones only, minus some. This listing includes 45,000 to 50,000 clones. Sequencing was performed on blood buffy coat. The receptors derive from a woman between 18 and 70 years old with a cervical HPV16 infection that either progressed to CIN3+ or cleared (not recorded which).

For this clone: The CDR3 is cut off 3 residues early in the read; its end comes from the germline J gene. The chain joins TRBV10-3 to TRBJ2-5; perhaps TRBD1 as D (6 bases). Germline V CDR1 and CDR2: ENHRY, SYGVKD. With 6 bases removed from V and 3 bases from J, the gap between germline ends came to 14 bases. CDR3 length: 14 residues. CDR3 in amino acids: CAISPSGEKETQYF. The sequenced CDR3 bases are TGTGCCATCAGCCCCTCAGGGGAGAAAGAGACC.

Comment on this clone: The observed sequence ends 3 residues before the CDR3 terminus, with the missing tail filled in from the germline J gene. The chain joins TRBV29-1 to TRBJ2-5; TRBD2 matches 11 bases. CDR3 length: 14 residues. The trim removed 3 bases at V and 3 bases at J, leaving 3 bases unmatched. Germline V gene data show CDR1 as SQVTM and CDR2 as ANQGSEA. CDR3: CSVDPGLAEETQYF. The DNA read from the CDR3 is TGCAGCGTTGATCCGGGACTAGCGGAAGAGACC.

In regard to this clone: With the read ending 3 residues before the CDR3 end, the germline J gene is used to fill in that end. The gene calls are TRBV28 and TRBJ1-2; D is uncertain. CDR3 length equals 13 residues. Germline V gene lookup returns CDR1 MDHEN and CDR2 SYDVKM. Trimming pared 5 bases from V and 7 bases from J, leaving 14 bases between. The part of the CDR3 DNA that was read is TGTGCCAGCAGTGTACAGAACCCCCCTGGC. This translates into CASSVQNPPG. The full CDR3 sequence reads CASSVQNPPGYTF.

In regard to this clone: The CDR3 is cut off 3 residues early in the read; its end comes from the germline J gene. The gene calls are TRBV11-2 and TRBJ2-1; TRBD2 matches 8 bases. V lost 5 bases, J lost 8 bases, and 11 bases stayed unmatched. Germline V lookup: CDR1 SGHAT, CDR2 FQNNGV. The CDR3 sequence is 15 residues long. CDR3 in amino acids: CASSPSGWTGHEQFF. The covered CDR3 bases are TGTGCCAGCAGCCCTAGCGGGTGGACCGGCCATGAG.

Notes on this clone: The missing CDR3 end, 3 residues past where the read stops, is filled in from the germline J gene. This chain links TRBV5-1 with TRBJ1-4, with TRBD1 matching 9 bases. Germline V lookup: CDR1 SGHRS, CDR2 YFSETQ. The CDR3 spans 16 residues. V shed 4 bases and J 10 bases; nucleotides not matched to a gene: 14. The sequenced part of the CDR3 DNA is TGCGCCAGCAGCAAAGGGGAGGGACAGGGTATTTCAAAA. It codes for CASSKGEGQGISK. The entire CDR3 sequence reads CASSKGEGQGISKLFF.

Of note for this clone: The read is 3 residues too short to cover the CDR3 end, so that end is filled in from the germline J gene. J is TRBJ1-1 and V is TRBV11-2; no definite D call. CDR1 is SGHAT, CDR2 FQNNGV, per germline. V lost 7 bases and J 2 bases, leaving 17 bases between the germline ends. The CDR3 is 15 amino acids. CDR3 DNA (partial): TGTGCCAGCAACCACAATCACCAATTTAACACTGAA. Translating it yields CASNHNHQFNTE. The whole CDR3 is CASNHNHQFNTEAFF.

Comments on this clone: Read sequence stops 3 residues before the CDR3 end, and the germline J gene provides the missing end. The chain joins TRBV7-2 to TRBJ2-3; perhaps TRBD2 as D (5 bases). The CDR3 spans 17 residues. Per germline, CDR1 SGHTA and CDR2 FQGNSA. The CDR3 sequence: CASRLALRTASTDTQYF. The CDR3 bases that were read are TGTGCAAGTCGCTTAGCGCTTAGAACTGCTAGCACAGATACG.

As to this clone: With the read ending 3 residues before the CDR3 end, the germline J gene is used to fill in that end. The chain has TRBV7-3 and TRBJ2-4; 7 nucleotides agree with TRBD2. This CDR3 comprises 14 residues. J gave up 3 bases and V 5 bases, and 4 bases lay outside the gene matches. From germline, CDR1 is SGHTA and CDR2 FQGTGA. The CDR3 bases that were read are TGTGCCAGCAGCCCCGGGACTAACAAAAACATT. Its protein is CASSPGTNKNI. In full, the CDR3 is CASSPGTNKNIQYF.

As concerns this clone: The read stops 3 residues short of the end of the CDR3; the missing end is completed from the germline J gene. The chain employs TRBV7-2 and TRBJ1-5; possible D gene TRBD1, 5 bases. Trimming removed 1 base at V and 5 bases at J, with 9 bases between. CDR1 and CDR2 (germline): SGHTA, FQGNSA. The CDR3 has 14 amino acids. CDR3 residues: CASSLETEDQPQHF. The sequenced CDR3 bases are TGTGCCAGCAGCTTAGAGACAGAAGATCAGCCC.

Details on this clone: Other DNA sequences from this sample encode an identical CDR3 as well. The part of the CDR3 DNA that was read is TGCAGTGCTAGAGGGGACAGAGGCTCCTACGAG. Amino acids: CSARGDRGSYE. The whole CDR3 reads CSARGDRGSYEQYF. This rearrangement joins TRBV20-1 to TRBJ2-7; 7 nucleotides match TRBD1. Read coverage stops 3 residues before the CDR3 terminus; the germline J gene supplies the remainder. CDR1 is DFQATT, CDR2 SNEGSKA, per germline (reference sequence). The trim removed 1 base at V and 0 bases at J, leaving 3 bases unmatched. The CDR3 contains 14 residues.

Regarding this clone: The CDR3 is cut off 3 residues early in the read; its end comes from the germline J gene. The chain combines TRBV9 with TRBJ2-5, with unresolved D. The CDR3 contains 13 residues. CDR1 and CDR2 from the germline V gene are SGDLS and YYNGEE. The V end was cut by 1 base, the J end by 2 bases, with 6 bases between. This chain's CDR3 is CASSVPPQETQYF. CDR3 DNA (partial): TGTGCCAGCAGCGTACCCCCTCAAGAGACC.

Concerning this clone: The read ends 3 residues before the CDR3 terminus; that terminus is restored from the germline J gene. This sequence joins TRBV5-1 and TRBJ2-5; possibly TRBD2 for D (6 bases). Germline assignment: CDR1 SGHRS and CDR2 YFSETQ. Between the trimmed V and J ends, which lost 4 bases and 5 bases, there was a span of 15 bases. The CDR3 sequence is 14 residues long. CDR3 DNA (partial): TGCGCCAGCAGCCCGGGCGGGGCGCGGGAGACC. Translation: CASSPGGARET. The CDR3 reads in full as CASSPGGARETQYF. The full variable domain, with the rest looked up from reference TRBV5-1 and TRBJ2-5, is KAGVTQTPRYLIKTRGQQVTLSCSPISGHRSVSWYQQTPGQGLQFLFEYFSETQRNKGNFPGRFSGRQFSNSRSEMNVSTLELGDSALYLCASSPGGARETQYFGPGTRLLVL.

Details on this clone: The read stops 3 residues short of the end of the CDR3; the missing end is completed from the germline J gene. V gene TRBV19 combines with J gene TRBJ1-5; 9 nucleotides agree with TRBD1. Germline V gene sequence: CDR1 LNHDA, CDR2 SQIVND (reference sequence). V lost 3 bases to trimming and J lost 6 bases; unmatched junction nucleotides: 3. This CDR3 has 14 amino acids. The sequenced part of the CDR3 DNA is TGTGCCAGTAGTATCGGACAGGGGCGTCAGCCC. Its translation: CASSIGQGRQP. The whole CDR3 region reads CASSIGQGRQPQHF.

CDR3 DNA, as far as it was read: TGTGCCAGCTCACCGGTCTTGGACAGGGTTAATGAAAAG. Translated, it gives CASSPVLDRVNEK. The full-length CDR3 reads as CASSPVLDRVNEKLFF. This sequence joins TRBV18 and TRBJ2-2, with 8 bases that match TRBD1. The read falls 3 residues short of the CDR3 end, and the missing part is taken from the germline J gene. This CDR3 has 16 residues. Germline V gene sequence: CDR1 KGHSH, CDR2 LQKENI.

CDR3 residues: CASSTSGKGDTYTF. Incomplete CDR3 DNA: TGTGCCAGCTCGACTAGCGGGAAGGGAGATACC. The chain couples TRBV18 to TRBJ1-2, with D unresolved. The read terminates 3 residues before the CDR3 end, so the remaining end is supplied by the germline J gene. Per germline, CDR1 KGHSH and CDR2 LQKENI. This CDR3 region has 14 residues.

The CDR3 spells CASSSDREETQYF. The sequenced CDR3 bases are TGTGCCAGCAGCTCCGACAGGGAGGAGACC. This chain connects TRBV7-3 to TRBJ2-5; 7 bases are a match to TRBD1. The sequenced fragment ends 3 residues before the CDR3 boundary, so the rest is inferred from the germline J gene. The germline V gene has CDR1 SGHTA and CDR2 FQGTGA. The CDR3 totals 13 residues. V shed 4 bases and J 5 bases; nucleotides not matched to a gene: 4.

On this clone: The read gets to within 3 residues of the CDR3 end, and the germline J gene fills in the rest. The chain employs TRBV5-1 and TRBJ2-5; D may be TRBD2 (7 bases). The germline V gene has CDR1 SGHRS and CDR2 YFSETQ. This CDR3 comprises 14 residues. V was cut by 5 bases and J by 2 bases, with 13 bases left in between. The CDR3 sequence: CASRFRGAQETQYF. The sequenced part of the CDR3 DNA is TGCGCCAGCAGGTTCCGGGGGGCACAAGAGACC. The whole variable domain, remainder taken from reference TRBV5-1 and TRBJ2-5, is KAGVTQTPRYLIKTRGQQVTLSCSPISGHRSVSWYQQTPGQGLQFLFEYFSETQRNKGNFPGRFSGRQFSNSRSEMNVSTLELGDSALYLCASRFRGAQETQYFGPGTRLLVL.

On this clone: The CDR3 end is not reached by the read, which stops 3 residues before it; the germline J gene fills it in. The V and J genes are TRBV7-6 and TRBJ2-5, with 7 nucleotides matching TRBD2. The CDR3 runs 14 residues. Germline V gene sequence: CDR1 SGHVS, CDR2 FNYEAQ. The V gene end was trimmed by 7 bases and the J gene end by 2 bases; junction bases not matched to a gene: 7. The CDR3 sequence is CASMRTGLQETQYF. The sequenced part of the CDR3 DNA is TGTGCCAGCATGCGGACGGGACTACAAGAGACC. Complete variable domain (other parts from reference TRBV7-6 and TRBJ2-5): GAGVSQSPRYKVTKRGQDVALRCDPISGHVSLYWYRQALGQGPEFLTYFNYEAQQDKSGLPNDRFSAERPEGSISTLTIQRTEQRDSAMYRCASMRTGLQETQYFGPGTRLLVL.

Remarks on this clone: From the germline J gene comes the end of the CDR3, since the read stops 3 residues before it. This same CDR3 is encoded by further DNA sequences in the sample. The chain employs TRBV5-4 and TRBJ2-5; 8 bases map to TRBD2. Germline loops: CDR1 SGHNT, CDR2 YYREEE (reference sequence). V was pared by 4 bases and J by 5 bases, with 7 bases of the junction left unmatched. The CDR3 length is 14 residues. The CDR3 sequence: CASSLAGGRETQYF. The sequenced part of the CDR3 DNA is TGTGCCAGCAGCCTTGCGGGGGGCCGGGAGACC.

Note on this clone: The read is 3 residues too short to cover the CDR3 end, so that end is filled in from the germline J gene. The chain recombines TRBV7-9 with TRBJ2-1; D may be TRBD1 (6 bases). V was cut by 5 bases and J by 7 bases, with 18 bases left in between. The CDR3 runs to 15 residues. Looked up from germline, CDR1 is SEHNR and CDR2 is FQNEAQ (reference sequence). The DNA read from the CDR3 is TGTGCCAGCAGCCCTGGGACATGGGCAGGGAATGAG. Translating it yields CASSPGTWAGNE. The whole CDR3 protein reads CASSPGTWAGNEQFF.

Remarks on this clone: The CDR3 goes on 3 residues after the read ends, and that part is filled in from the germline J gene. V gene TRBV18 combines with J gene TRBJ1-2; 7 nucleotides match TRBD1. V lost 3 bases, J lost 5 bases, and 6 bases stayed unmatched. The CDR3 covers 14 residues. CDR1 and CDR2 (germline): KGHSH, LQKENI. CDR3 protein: CASSPLTGKYGYTF. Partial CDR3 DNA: TGTGCCAGCTCACCCCTGACAGGGAAGTATGGC.

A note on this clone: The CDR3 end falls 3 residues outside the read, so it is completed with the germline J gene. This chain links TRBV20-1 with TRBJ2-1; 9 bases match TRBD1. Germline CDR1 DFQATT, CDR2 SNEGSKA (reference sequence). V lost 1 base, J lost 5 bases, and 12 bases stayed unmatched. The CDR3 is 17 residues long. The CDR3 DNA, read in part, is TGCAGTGCTAGAGGCGCCTCCGGGACAGGGAACGACAATGAG. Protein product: CSARGASGTGNDNE. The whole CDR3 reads CSARGASGTGNDNEQFF.

The CDR3 bases that were read are TGCAGCGTTGCAGGCACCCGAAACACC. It encodes CSVAGTRNT. The complete CDR3 protein is CSVAGTRNTIYF. The V gene is TRBV29-1, the J gene TRBJ1-3, with no clear D. Sequencing ends 3 residues short of the CDR3 end; the germline J gene provides the rest. V was trimmed by 4 bases and J by 5 bases, leaving 9 bases between them. CDR3 length equals 12 residues. Germline CDR1 SQVTM, CDR2 ANQGSEA.

CDR3 bases read: TGTGCCAGCTCACCTTCGGGACAGTACAATGAAAAA. Amino acids: CASSPSGQYNEK. The entire CDR3 protein reads CASSPSGQYNEKLFF. This chain links TRBV18 with TRBJ1-4; 7 bases agree with TRBD1. The missing CDR3 end, 3 residues past where the read stops, is filled in from the germline J gene. The junction had 6 bases not matched to a gene; V was cut back by 3 bases and J by 5 bases. Germline CDR1 and CDR2: KGHSH and LQKENI. The CDR3 spans 15 residues.

Partial CDR3 DNA: TGTGCCAGCAGCTTCTCCAGCGAG. This encodes CASSFSSE. The whole CDR3 protein is CASSFSSEQYF. This sequence joins TRBV7-6 and TRBJ2-7; D is unresolved. The read ends 3 residues early relative to the CDR3; the germline J gene fills the gap. V lost 3 bases and J 6 bases, leaving 6 bases between the germline ends. From germline, CDR1 is SGHVS and CDR2 FNYEAQ. The length of the CDR3 is 11 residues. Full variable domain (remainder filled in from reference TRBV7-6 and TRBJ2-7): GAGVSQSPRYKVTKRGQDVALRCDPISGHVSLYWYRQALGQGPEFLTYFNYEAQQDKSGLPNDRFSAERPEGSISTLTIQRTEQRDSAMYRCASSFSSEQYFGPGTRLTVT.

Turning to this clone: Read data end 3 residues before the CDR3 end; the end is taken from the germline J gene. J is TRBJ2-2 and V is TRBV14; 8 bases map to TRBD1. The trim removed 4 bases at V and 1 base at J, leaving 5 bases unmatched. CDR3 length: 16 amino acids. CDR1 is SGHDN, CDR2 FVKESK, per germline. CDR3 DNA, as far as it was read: TGTGCCAGCAGCCCCACCGGGACAGGGAACACCGGGGAG. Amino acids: CASSPTGTGNTGE. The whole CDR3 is CASSPTGTGNTGELFF.

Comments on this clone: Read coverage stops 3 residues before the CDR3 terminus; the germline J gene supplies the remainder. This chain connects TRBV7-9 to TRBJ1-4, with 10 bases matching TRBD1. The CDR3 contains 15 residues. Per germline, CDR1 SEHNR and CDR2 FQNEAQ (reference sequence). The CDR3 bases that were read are TGTGCCAGCAGCTTAGCCTCTGGACAGGGGGAAGAA. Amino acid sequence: CASSLASGQGEE. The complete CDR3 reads CASSLASGQGEELFF.